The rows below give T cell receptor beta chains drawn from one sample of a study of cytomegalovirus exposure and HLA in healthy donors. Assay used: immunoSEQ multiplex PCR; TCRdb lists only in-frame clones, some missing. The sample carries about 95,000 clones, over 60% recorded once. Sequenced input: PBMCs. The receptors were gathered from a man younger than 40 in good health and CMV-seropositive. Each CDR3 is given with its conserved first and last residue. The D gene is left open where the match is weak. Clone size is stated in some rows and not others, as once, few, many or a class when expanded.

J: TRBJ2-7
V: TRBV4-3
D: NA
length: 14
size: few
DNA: TGCGCCAGCTCCGGAGGGACTGGCTCCTACGAGCAGTACTTC
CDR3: CASSGGTGSYEQYF

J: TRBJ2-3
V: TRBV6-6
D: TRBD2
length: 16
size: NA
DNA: TGTGCCAGCAGTTACGCACTAGCGGGGGGTCGAGATACGCAGTATTTT
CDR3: CASSYALAGGRDTQYF

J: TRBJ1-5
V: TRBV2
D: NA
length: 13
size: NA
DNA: TGTGCCAGCAGTGGGGTCCAGGGACAGCCCCAGCATTTT
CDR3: CASSGVQGQPQHF

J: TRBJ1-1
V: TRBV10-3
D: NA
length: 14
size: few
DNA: TGTGCCATCAGGGGCCTTGGGAGGAACACTGAAGCTTTCTTT
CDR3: CAIRGLGRNTEAFF

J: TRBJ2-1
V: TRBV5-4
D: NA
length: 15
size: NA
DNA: TGTGCCAGCCAACCTGGAGAACCCTTTTACAATGAGCAGTTCTTC
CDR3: CASQPGEPFYNEQFF

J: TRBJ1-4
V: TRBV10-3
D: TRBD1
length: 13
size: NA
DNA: TGTGCCATTCGGGACAGGGGGGGTGAAAAACTGTTTTTT
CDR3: CAIRDRGGEKLFF

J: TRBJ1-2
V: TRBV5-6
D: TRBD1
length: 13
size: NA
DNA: TGTGCCAGCAGCTTAGGGGACAGGGACGGCTACACCTTC
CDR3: CASSLGDRDGYTF

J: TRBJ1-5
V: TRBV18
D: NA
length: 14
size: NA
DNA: TGTGCCAGCTCGGGGACAAATAGCAATCAGCCCCAGCATTTT
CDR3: CASSGTNSNQPQHF

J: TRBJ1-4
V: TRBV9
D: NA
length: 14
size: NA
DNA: TGTGCCAGCTCGGGGGGCCCCACTAATGAAAAACTGTTTTTT
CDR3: CASSGGPTNEKLFF

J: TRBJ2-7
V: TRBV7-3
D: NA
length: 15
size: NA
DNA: TGTGCCAGCAGCTTAAGTACAGGAAGCTCCTACGAGCAGTACTTC
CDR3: CASSLSTGSSYEQYF

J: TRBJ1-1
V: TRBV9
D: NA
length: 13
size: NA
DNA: TGTGCCAGCAGCAAGAACCTAGGCACTGAAGCTTTCTTT
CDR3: CASSKNLGTEAFF

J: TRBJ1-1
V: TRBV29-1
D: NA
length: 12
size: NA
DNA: TGCAGCGTTATTCTTGGGGCCACTGAAGCTTTCTTT
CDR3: CSVILGATEAFF

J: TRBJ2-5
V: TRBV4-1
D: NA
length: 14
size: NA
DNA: TGCGCCAGCAGCCCCTCCCAGGTAGAAGAGACCCAGTACTTC
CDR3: CASSPSQVEETQYF

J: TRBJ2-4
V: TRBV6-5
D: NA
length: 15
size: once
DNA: TGTGCCAGCAAGGGGTCAGCCGACAGAGCAAACATTCAGTACTTC
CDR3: CASKGSADRANIQYF

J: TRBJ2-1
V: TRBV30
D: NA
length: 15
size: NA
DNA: TGTGCCTGGAGGGACCGACAGGACCGCTACAATGAGCAGTTCTTC
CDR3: CAWRDRQDRYNEQFF

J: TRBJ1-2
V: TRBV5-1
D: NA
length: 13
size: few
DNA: TGCGCCAGCAGCGGGGCGGGGGAAGCCGGCTACACCTTC
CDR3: CASSGAGEAGYTF

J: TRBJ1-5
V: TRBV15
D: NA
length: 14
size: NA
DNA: TGTGCCACCAGCAGAGAGGGGGGAGGTCAGCCCCAGCATTTT
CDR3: CATSREGGGQPQHF

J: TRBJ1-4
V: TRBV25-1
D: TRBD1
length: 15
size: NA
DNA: TGTGCCAGCAGTGGCTCGACAGGGATTAATGAAAAACTGTTTTTT
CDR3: CASSGSTGINEKLFF

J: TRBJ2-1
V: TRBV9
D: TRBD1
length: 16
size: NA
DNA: TGTGCCAGCAGCGCTAACAGGGGGCAGAGGTACAATGAGCAGTTCTTC
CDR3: CASSANRGQRYNEQFF

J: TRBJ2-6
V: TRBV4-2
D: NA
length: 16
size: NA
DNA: TGTGCCAGCAGCCAAGGAAGCTCCTCTGGGGCCAACGTCCTGACTTTC
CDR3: CASSQGSSSGANVLTF

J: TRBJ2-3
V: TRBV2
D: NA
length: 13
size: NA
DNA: TGTGCCATCCCTACGGGAGACACAGATACGCAGTATTTT
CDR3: CAIPTGDTDTQYF

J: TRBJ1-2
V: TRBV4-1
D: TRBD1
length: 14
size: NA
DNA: TGCGCCAGCAGCCAAGGGGACAGCGGCTATGGCTACACCTTC
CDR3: CASSQGDSGYGYTF

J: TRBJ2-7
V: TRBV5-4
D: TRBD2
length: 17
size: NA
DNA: TGTGCCAGCAGCCCCAGGGGGAGACTAGCGGACCCTTACGAGCAGTACTTC
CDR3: CASSPRGRLADPYEQYF

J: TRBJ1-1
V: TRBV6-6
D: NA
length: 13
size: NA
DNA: TGTGCCAGCAGACAACTAGGGAACACTGAAGCTTTCTTT
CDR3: CASRQLGNTEAFF

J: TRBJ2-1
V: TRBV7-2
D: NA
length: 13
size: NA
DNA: TGTGCCAGCAGCTTACTCCTCTACAATGAGCAGTTCTTC
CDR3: CASSLLLYNEQFF

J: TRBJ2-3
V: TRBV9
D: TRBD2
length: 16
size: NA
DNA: TGTGCCAGCAGCGTAGAGATTAGCGGGTCTAGAGATACGCAGTATTTT
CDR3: CASSVEISGSRDTQYF

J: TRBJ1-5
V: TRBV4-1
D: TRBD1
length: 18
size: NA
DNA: TGCGCCAGCAGCCAAGATCTACGACAGGGCGCCCTCAATCAGCCCCAGCATTTT
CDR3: CASSQDLRQGALNQPQHF

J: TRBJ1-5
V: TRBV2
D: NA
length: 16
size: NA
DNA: TGTGCCAGCAGTGAAGGCGGCAGACGGGGCAATCAGCCCCAGCATTTT
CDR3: CASSEGGRRGNQPQHF

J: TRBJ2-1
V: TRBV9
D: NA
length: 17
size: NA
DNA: TGTGCCAGCAGCCCCTACAGGGGGGGCGACAGGTACAATGAGCAGTTCTTC
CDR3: CASSPYRGGDRYNEQFF

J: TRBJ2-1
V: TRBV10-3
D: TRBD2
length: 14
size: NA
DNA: TGTGCCATCAGTGCCCTAGCGGGGGCAGATGAGCAGTTCTTC
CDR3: CAISALAGADEQFF

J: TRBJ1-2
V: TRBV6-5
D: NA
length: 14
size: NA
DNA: TGTGCCAGCAGTGAGGACTCCACCCTCTATGGCTACACCTTC
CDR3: CASSEDSTLYGYTF

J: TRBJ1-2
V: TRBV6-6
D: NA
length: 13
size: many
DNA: TGTGCCAGTAGCCCAATGAGAGACTATGGCTACACCTTC
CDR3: CASSPMRDYGYTF

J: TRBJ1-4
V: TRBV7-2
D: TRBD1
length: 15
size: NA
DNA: TGTGCCAGCAGCTCACAGGGGGTGCGGGGTGAAAAACTGTTTTTT
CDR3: CASSSQGVRGEKLFF

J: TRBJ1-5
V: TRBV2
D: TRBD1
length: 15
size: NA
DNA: TGTGCCAGCAGTCTCCTGACAGGGGCCAATCAGCCCCAGCATTTT
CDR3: CASSLLTGANQPQHF

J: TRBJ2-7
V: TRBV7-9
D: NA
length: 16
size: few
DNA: TGTGCCAGCAGCCAAGGTGTTGGGAGAGGCAACTACGAGCAGTACTTC
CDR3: CASSQGVGRGNYEQYF

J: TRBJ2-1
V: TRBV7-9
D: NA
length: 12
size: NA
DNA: TGTGCCAGCAGGGACGCAGGGGATGAGCAGTTCTTC
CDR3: CASRDAGDEQFF

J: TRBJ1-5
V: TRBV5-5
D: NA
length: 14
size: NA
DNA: TGTGCCAGCAGCTTCAGGGAAGGCAATCAGCCCCAGCATTTT
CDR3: CASSFREGNQPQHF

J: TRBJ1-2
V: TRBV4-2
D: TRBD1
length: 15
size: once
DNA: TGTGCCAGCAGCCAAGAGGTCAGACAGGGAGTTGGCTACACCTTC
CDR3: CASSQEVRQGVGYTF

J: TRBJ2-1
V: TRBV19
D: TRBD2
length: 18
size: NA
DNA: TGTGCCAGTAGTATAGACCCTAGCGGGGGCCCTTCCTACAATGAGCAGTTCTTC
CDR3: CASSIDPSGGPSYNEQFF

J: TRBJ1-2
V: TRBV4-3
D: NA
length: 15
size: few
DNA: TGCGCCAGCAGCCTATACAGGGACGAAAGTTATGGCTACACCTTC
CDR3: CASSLYRDESYGYTF

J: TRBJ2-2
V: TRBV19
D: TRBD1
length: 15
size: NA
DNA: TGTGCCAGTAGACCCAAGAACAGGGGAACCGGGGAGCTGTTTTTT
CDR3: CASRPKNRGTGELFF

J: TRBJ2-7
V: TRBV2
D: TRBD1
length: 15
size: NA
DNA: TGTGCCAGCTCGTTAAAGGGACAGGGGGCAGGGGAGCAGTACTTC
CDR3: CASSLKGQGAGEQYF

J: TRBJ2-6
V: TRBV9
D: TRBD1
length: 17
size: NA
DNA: TGTGCCAGCAGCGTCGGACAGGGGGCGCCGGGGGCCAACGTCCTGACTTTC
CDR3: CASSVGQGAPGANVLTF

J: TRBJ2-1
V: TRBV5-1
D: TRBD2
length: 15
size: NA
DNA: TGCGCCAGCAGCCCGCGAGGCCTAGCGGGACCTGAGCAGTTCTTC
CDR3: CASSPRGLAGPEQFF

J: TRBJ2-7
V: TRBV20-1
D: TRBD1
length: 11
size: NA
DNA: TGCAGTGCGGGGACAGGTTTCGAGCAGTACTTC
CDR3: CSAGTGFEQYF

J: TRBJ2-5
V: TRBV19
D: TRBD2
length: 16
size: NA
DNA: TGTGCCAGTAGTATAGGGCTAGCGGGGGACCAAGAGACCCAGTACTTC
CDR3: CASSIGLAGDQETQYF

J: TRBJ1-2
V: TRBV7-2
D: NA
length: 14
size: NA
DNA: TGTGCCAGCAGGCGGGACCGTAGGGACTATGGCTACACCTTC
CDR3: CASRRDRRDYGYTF

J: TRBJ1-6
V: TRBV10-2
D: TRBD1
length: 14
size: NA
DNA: TGCGCCAGCAGCGAAGGGGGCCAAAATTCACCCCTCCACTTT
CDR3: CASSEGGQNSPLHF

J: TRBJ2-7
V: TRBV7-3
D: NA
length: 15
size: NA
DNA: TGTGCCAGCAGTCCCTCGGCGGGGGCCTCCTACGAGCAGTACTTC
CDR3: CASSPSAGASYEQYF

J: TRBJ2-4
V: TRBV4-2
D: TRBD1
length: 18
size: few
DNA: TGTGCCAGCAGCCAAGGTCTAGGGGGCCTGGGAGCCAAAAACATTCAGTACTTC
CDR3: CASSQGLGGLGAKNIQYF

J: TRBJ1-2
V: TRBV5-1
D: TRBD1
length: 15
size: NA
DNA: TGCGCCAGCAGCTGGGACAGGGGGCGTGTCTATGGCTACACCTTC
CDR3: CASSWDRGRVYGYTF

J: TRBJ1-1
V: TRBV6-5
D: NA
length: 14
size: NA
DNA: TGTGCCAGCAGCACGTGGGGCCTTGACACTGAAGCTTTCTTT
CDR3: CASSTWGLDTEAFF

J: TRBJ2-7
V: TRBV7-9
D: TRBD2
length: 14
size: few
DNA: TGTGCCAGCAGCCCCACTAGCGGGAGCTACGAGCAGTACTTC
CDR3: CASSPTSGSYEQYF

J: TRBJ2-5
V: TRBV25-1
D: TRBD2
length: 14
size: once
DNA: TGTGCCAGCAGTGAAAGGGAGGGGCAGGAGACCCAGTACTTC
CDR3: CASSEREGQETQYF

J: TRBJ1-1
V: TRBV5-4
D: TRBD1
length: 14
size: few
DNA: TGTGCCAGCACGGGACAGGGGGCGTCAGGTGAAGCTTTCTTT
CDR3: CASTGQGASGEAFF